This section outlines one T cell receptor (beta chain) sequence together with its context. This record belongs to a study of cytomegalovirus exposure and HLA in healthy donors. 60 Vbeta and 13 Jbeta primers were used in PCR. Using immunoSEQ multiplex PCR, the repertoire was profiled, and TCRdb retains in-frame clones only, with some absent. The sample has roughly 150,000 clones, approximately 84% seen once. The CDR3 is 11 amino acids. The ends were cut back, 8 bases at V and 5 bases at J, with 12 bases in the middle. Germline V lookup: CDR1 SQVTM, CDR2 ANQGSEA. The chain uses TRBV29-1 and TRBJ1-1; no reliable D call. What was sequenced was PBMCs. The sequence was obtained from a young woman in good health and CMV-seronegative. In nucleotides, the CDR3 is TGCAGCCCCCGCCCGCGGACTGAAGCTTTCTTT. Protein: CSPRPRTEAFF.